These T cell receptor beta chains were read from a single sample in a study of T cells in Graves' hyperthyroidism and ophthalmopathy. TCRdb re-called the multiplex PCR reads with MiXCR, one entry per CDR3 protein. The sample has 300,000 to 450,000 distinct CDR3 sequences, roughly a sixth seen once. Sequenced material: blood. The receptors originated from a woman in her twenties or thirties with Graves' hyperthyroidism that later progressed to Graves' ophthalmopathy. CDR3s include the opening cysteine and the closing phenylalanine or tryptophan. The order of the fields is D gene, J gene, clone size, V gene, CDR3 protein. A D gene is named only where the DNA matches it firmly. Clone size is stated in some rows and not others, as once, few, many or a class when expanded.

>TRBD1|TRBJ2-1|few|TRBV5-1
CASRQGGNNEQFF
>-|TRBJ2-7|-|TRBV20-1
CSATPGNSWEQYF
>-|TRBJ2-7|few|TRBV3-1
CASSQLNEQYF
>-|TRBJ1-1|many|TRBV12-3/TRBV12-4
CASSFWQGSTEAFF
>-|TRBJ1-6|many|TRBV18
CASSSPAGSNSPLHF
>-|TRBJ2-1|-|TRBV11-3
CASSPSLRDEQFF
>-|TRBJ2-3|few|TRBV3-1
CASSSDSSGDTQYF
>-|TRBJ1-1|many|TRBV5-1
CASSTDGATEAFF
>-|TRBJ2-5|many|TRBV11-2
CASSQRETQYF
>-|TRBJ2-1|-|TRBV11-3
CASSPGTGIAGGTYNEQFF
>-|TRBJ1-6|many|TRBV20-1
CSARGGRVDSPLHF
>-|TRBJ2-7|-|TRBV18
CASSPNLGGREQYF
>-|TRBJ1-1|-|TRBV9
CASSAGPGFEAFF
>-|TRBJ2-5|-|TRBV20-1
CSADGTGRIQETQYF
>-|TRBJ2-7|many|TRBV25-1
CASSLDTRSSYEQYF
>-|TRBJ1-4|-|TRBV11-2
CASNLGPGTNEKLFF